Listed below are T cell receptor beta chains from one sample, sequenced in a study of beta chain features in type 1 diabetes. Assay used: immunoSEQ multiplex PCR; TCRdb lists only in-frame clones, some missing. Of 130,000 or so clones in the sample, about a sixth were seen once. The source material was central memory CD4+ T cells from blood. The receptors derive from a young man with type 1 diabetes. Each CDR3 is given with its conserved first and last residue. D genes are given only for firm matches. A clone size is listed for some rows: how often the clone was seen (once, few, many), or a class if it is expanded.

abundance	v_gene	j_gene	d_gene	CDR3aa	CDR3nt
few	TRBV7-8	TRBJ1-3	NA	CASSLFAGHGGNTIYF	TGTGCCAGCAGCTTGTTTGCGGGGCACGGAGGAAACACCATATATTTT
few	TRBV6-5	TRBJ1-4	NA	CASSYGAGEKLFF	TGTGCCAGCAGTTACGGGGCGGGTGAAAAACTGTTTTTT
NA	TRBV7-8	TRBJ2-3	TRBD2	CASSLDRGDTDTQYF	TGTGCCAGCAGCTTAGACCGGGGGGACACAGATACGCAGTATTTT
NA	TRBV2	TRBJ1-6	NA	CASSERLGRDSPLHF	TGTGCCAGCAGTGAACGCTTGGGGCGTGATTCACCCCTCCACTTT
few	TRBV7-3	TRBJ2-1	TRBD2	CASSVSGQSSYNEQFF	TGTGCCAGCAGCGTTAGCGGGCAAAGCTCCTACAATGAGCAGTTCTTC
few	TRBV9	TRBJ2-1	NA	CASTSAGGKNEQFF	TGTGCCAGCACCTCAGCCGGGGGAAAGAATGAGCAGTTCTTC
NA	TRBV10-3	TRBJ2-3	TRBD2	CAIRGGSTDTQYF	TGTGCCATCAGGGGAGGGAGCACAGATACGCAGTATTTT
NA	TRBV7-9	TRBJ2-5	TRBD2	CASSTSGVRIKETQYF	TGTGCCAGCAGCACTAGCGGGGTTAGAATTAAAGAGACCCAGTACTTC
few	TRBV7-2	TRBJ2-1	NA	CASSPGEWRTNEQFF	TGTGCCAGCAGCCCCGGGGAGTGGCGAACCAATGAGCAGTTCTTC
NA	TRBV6-5	TRBJ2-1	NA	CASTGKLEQFF	TGTGCCAGCACTGGCAAGCTTGAGCAGTTCTTC
few	TRBV6-1	TRBJ2-1	NA	CASSEQGGGQFF	TGTGCCAGCAGTGAACAGGGGGGCGGGCAGTTCTTC
NA	TRBV9	TRBJ1-2	TRBD1	CASSFPTGAYTF	TGTGCCAGCAGCTTCCCGACAGGGGCCTACACCTTC
few	TRBV4-2	TRBJ1-4	TRBD1	CASSPTGQSEKLFF	TGTGCCAGCAGCCCGACAGGGCAGAGTGAAAAACTGTTTTTT
few	TRBV6-5	TRBJ2-7	NA	CASSPGREQYF	TGTGCCAGCAGCCCGGGACGAGAGCAGTACTTC
NA	TRBV7-3	TRBJ2-1	NA	CASSLGNEQFF	TGTGCCAGCAGCTTAGGAAATGAGCAGTTCTTC
few	TRBV7-2	TRBJ2-7	TRBD2	CASSFTTSGVGNSYEQYF	TGTGCCAGCAGCTTCACTACTAGCGGGGTAGGAAACTCCTACGAGCAGTACTTC
NA	TRBV29-1	TRBJ2-7	TRBD1	CSARDSSLYEQYF	TGCAGCGCCAGGGACAGCTCCCTCTACGAGCAGTACTTC
NA	TRBV7-2	TRBJ1-3	NA	CASSRTGNSGNTIYF	TGTGCCAGCAGCCGGACGGGGAACTCTGGAAACACCATATATTTT
NA	TRBV6-1	TRBJ2-7	NA	CASSPRNYEQYF	TGTGCCAGCAGCCCACGGAACTACGAGCAGTACTTC
NA	TRBV6-5	TRBJ2-1	TRBD1	CASSRPGQGANEQFF	TGTGCCAGCAGTAGACCGGGACAGGGGGCTAATGAGCAGTTCTTC
NA	TRBV4-3	TRBJ2-1	TRBD1	CASSQGQGAYEQFF	TGCGCCAGCAGCCAAGGACAGGGGGCCTATGAGCAGTTCTTC
few	TRBV19	TRBJ2-4	NA	CASSKDRTYGSIQYF	TGTGCCAGTAGTAAGGATAGAACATATGGGAGCATTCAGTACTTC
NA	TRBV2	TRBJ2-1	NA	CASSPLVEAGEQFF	TGTGCCAGCAGTCCCTTAGTGGAAGCAGGTGAGCAGTTCTTC
NA	TRBV30	TRBJ1-5	TRBD1	CAWSSGTGGNSNQPQHF	TGTGCCTGGAGTAGTGGGACAGGAGGCAATAGCAATCAGCCCCAGCATTTT
NA	TRBV27	TRBJ2-6	NA	CASSLEGPFSGANVLTF	TGTGCCAGCAGTTTGGAGGGCCCGTTCTCTGGGGCCAACGTCCTGACTTTC
NA	TRBV7-3	TRBJ2-3	NA	CASSSLGETTDTQYF	TGTGCCAGCAGCTCGCTCGGGGAGACCACAGATACGCAGTATTTT
NA	TRBV4-3	TRBJ1-5	NA	CASSQERRGGQPQHF	TGCGCCAGCAGCCAAGAACGGAGGGGAGGTCAGCCCCAGCATTTT
NA	TRBV10-3	TRBJ2-3	TRBD2	CAISGLAGVTDTQYF	TGTGCCATCAGTGGACTAGCGGGCGTCACAGATACGCAGTATTTT
few	TRBV28	TRBJ2-5	TRBD2	CASSSPGGIRGETQYF	TGTGCCAGCAGTTCCCCCGGGGGGATTCGGGGGGAGACCCAGTACTTC
many	TRBV9	TRBJ2-7	NA	CARIVAPNAYEQYF	TGTGCCAGGATTGTGGCCCCAAATGCCTACGAGCAGTACTTC
NA	TRBV6-6	TRBJ2-5	NA	CASSGGDGQETQYF	TGTGCCAGCAGTGGAGGGGACGGCCAAGAGACCCAGTACTTC
NA	TRBV29-1	TRBJ2-7	TRBD1	CSVGTGFGREQYF	TGCAGCGTCGGGACAGGGTTCGGGAGGGAGCAGTACTTC
NA	TRBV9	TRBJ2-7	TRBD1	CASSVEFQGAREQYF	TGTGCCAGCAGCGTAGAATTTCAGGGGGCGCGGGAGCAGTACTTC
NA	TRBV4-3	TRBJ2-1	TRBD1	CASSRGQGENEQFF	TGCGCCAGCAGCCGAGGACAGGGGGAAAATGAGCAGTTCTTC
NA	TRBV2	TRBJ2-7	NA	CASSEKGYEQYF	TGTGCCAGCAGTGAAAAAGGATACGAGCAGTACTTC
few	TRBV29-1	TRBJ1-3	TRBD1	CSVGRDRVGNTIYF	TGCAGCGTTGGACGTGACAGGGTTGGAAACACCATATATTTT
few	TRBV9	TRBJ2-7	NA	CASSVGVASHSYEQYF	TGTGCCAGCAGCGTAGGTGTCGCTTCACATTCCTACGAGCAGTACTTC
few	TRBV19	TRBJ2-1	TRBD1	CASSITGQGSYNEQFF	TGTGCCAGTAGTATAACGGGACAGGGGTCCTACAATGAGCAGTTCTTC
few	TRBV2	TRBJ1-5	NA	CASSEGVDIGNQPQHF	TGTGCCAGCAGTGAAGGGGTTGACATAGGCAATCAGCCCCAGCATTTT
few	TRBV18	TRBJ1-1	NA	CASSNRAMNTEAFF	TGTGCCAGCTCAAACAGGGCTATGAACACTGAAGCTTTCTTT
NA	TRBV7-3	TRBJ2-3	NA	CASSPQGRGITDTQYF	TGTGCCAGCAGCCCCCAGGGGCGGGGCATCACAGATACGCAGTATTTT
NA	TRBV28	TRBJ1-5	NA	CASSLPRAGYSNQPQHF	TGTGCCAGCAGTTTACCCAGGGCGGGGTATAGCAATCAGCCCCAGCATTTT
NA	TRBV6-1	TRBJ1-2	NA	CASRGLPNYGYTF	TGTGCCAGCAGGGGCCTTCCTAACTATGGCTACACCTTC
NA	TRBV5-1	TRBJ2-2	TRBD1	CASSPGGTNTGELFF	TGCGCCAGCAGCCCAGGGGGCACGAACACCGGGGAGCTGTTTTTT
few	TRBV28	TRBJ1-2	NA	CASSWSQYGYTF	TGTGCCAGCAGTTGGTCGCAGTATGGCTACACCTTC
NA	TRBV5-1	TRBJ2-3	NA	CASSRWGSATDTQYF	TGCGCCAGCAGCCGATGGGGGTCCGCCACAGATACGCAGTATTTT
NA	TRBV7-2	TRBJ1-5	NA	CASSLLSTDQPQHF	TGTGCCAGCAGCTTACTAAGCACCGATCAGCCCCAGCATTTT
few	TRBV27	TRBJ2-1	NA	CASSLVSPDNEQFF	TGTGCCAGCAGTCTAGTCTCTCCCGACAATGAGCAGTTCTTC
NA	TRBV6-5	TRBJ1-5	NA	CASQLTAGEPQHF	TGTGCCAGTCAGTTAACGGCGGGCGAGCCCCAGCATTTT
NA	TRBV4-3	TRBJ1-5	NA	CASSQDRGQPQHF	TGCGCCAGCAGCCAAGATCGGGGACAGCCCCAGCATTTT
few	TRBV9	TRBJ2-5	TRBD1	CASSSQGERGETQYF	TGTGCCAGCAGCTCACAGGGGGAAAGAGGAGAGACCCAGTACTTC
few	TRBV30	TRBJ1-6	TRBD1	CAWSVTGVDSPLHF	TGTGCCTGGAGTGTGACAGGGGTGGATTCACCCCTCCACTTT
few	TRBV29-1	TRBJ2-5	NA	CSVGGGFETQYF	TGCAGCGTGGGGGGAGGATTTGAGACCCAGTACTTC
NA	TRBV7-8	TRBJ2-3	NA	CASSSRLNTDTQYF	TGTGCCAGCAGCTCCCGACTCAACACAGATACGCAGTATTTT
NA	TRBV9	TRBJ2-3	TRBD2	CASSAGLAGDYTDTQYF	TGTGCCAGCAGCGCCGGACTAGCGGGAGACTACACAGATACGCAGTATTTT
NA	TRBV7-9	TRBJ2-7	NA	CASSFGQSSSYEQYF	TGTGCCAGCAGCTTTGGACAATCGAGCTCCTACGAGCAGTACTTC